This TCR beta chain was observed in a study of response to subunit inactivated influenza vaccine. General observations from the study: Authors suggested each seasonal flu vaccination may recruit only limited numbers of new T cells.

One entry per CDR3 protein results from TCRdb running MiXCR on the RT-PCR reads. The sample shows 590,000 or so distinct CDR3 sequences, about 15% of them seen only once. About this clonotype itself: Its antigen is not identified.

This TCR was recovered from a man aged 45-65 years who received an inactivated influenza vaccine. This sample comprised PBMCs from blood, obtained 14 days before vaccination.

The CDR3 here is CASSLVAGGWQPQHF. CDR3 sequence (DNA): TGTGCCAGCAGCCTAGTGGCAGGGGGCTGGCAGCCCCAGCATTTT. The rearrangement joins TRBV27 to TRBJ1-5, with 8 bases lining up with TRBD1. The CDR3 is 15 amino acids. Germline CDR1 is MNHEY and CDR2 is SMNVEV (reference sequence). Trimming cost V 6 bases and J 7 bases; bases outside gene matches: 11.